Listed below are T cell receptor beta chains from one sample, sequenced in a study of blood T cell repertoires in COVID-19. The assay was immunoSEQ multiplex PCR, and TCRdb's table has in-frame clones only and misses some. The table has about 210,000 clones, 75% to 90% seen once; the top ten hold 5.2%. Sequenced input: peripheral blood. The receptors come from a woman in her seventies with COVID-19, enrolled during active disease. CDR3s include the opening cysteine and the closing phenylalanine or tryptophan. A D gene is named only where the DNA matches it firmly.

J,V,D,CDR3,DNA
TRBJ1-6,TRBV11-3,TRBD1,CASPRDSHNSPLHF,TGTGCCAGCCCCAGGGACAGTCATAATTCACCCCTCCACTTT
TRBJ2-2,TRBV7-2,-,CASSLEAGPNTGELFF,TGTGCCAGCAGCTTAGAAGCGGGCCCGAACACCGGGGAGCTGTTTTTT
TRBJ2-7,TRBV14,TRBD1,CASSRPGTGPSYEQYF,TGTGCCAGCAGCCGCCCCGGGACAGGTCCTTCCTACGAGCAGTACTTC
TRBJ2-4,TRBV29-1,-,CSVEGGSDIQYF,TGCAGCGTTGAGGGGGGAAGTGACATTCAGTACTTC
TRBJ1-1,TRBV7-6,TRBD1,CASSPRTGDKAFF,TGTGCCAGCAGCCCCCGGACAGGGGACAAGGCTTTCTTT
TRBJ1-2,TRBV6-2/TRBV6-3,-,CASSYEDSYGYTF,TGTGCCAGCAGTTACGAGGACAGCTACGGCTACACCTTC
TRBJ2-7,TRBV3-1/TRBV3-2,TRBD2,CASSQAGLAAEQYF,TGTGCCAGCAGCCAAGCTGGACTAGCAGCCGAGCAGTACTTC
TRBJ1-2,TRBV5-6,TRBD1,CASSSPYRGNYGYTF,TGTGCCAGCAGCTCGCCATACAGGGGTAACTATGGCTACACCTTC
TRBJ1-4,TRBV21-1,-,CASSKRGDSREKLFF,TGTGCCAGCAGCAAAAGGGGGGACAGCCGCGAAAAACTGTTTTTT
TRBJ1-5,TRBV10-1,-,CAIRGSRQPQHF,TGCGCCATCCGAGGTTCGAGGCAGCCCCAGCATTTT
TRBJ1-1,TRBV5-1,TRBD1,CASSSQGIANTEAFF,TGCGCCAGCAGCTCACAGGGGATCGCGAACACTGAAGCTTTCTTT
TRBJ1-5,TRBV25-1,-,CASSGGGGRSQPQHF,TGTGCCAGCAGTGGGGGAGGAGGTAGGAGTCAGCCCCAGCATTTT
TRBJ2-5,TRBV2,TRBD2,CASSERSGGPETQYF,TGTGCCAGCAGTGAACGCTCGGGAGGGCCAGAGACCCAGTACTTC
TRBJ2-1,TRBV5-4,TRBD2,CASSWTSGSDEQFF,TGTGCCAGCAGCTGGACTAGCGGGAGCGATGAGCAGTTCTTC
TRBJ2-3,TRBV7-2,TRBD2,CASRRASGSRTDTQYF,TGTGCCAGCAGAAGGGCTAGCGGGAGCCGCACAGATACGCAGTATTTT
TRBJ2-7,TRBV6-5,TRBD1,CASGTAYEQYF,TGTGCCAGTGGGACAGCCTACGAGCAGTACTTC
TRBJ1-1,TRBV28,TRBD1,CASSLRQGSTEAFF,TGTGCCAGCAGTTTAAGACAGGGGAGCACTGAAGCTTTCTTT
TRBJ1-2,TRBV28,TRBD1,CASRGQGANYGYTF,TGTGCCAGCAGGGGACAGGGGGCAAACTATGGCTACACCTTC
TRBJ1-3,TRBV28,TRBD1,CASRNQGAGNTIYF,TGTGCCAGCAGAAATCAGGGGGCTGGAAACACCATATATTTT
TRBJ2-1,TRBV5-6,TRBD2,CASSLSLLAAYNEQFF,TGTGCCAGCAGCTTGTCTCTACTAGCGGCTTACAATGAGCAGTTCTTC
TRBJ2-2,TRBV6-8,TRBD1,CASRNRGRRLSDTGELFF,TGTGCCAGCAGGAACAGGGGGCGTCGGCTTAGTGACACCGGGGAGCTGTTTTTT
TRBJ2-1,TRBV5-1,-,CASSSLGTGGLAGGPDEQFF,TGCGCCAGCAGCTCCCTCGGGACAGGGGGCCTAGCGGGAGGGCCGGATGAGCAGTTCTTC
TRBJ1-1,TRBV24-1,TRBD1,CAQSSGQGESTEAFF,TGTGCCCAATCATCGGGACAGGGGGAATCAACTGAAGCTTTCTTT
TRBJ2-5,TRBV7-2,-,CASSKVGGWETQYF,TGTGCCAGCAGCAAAGTAGGGGGTTGGGAGACCCAGTACTTC